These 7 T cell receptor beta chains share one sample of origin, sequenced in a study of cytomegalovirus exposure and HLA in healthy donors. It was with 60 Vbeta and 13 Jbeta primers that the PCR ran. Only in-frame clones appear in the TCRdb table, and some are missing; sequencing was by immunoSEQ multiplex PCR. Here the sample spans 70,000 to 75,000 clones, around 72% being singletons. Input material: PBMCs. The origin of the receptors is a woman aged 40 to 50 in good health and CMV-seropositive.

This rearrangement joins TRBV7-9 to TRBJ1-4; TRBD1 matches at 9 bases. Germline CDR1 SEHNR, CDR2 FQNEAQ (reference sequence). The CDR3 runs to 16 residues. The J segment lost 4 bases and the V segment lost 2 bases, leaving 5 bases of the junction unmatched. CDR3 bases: TGTGCCAGCAGCTTAATCGCGGGACAGGGTAATGAAAAACTGTTTTTT. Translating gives CASSLIAGQGNEKLFF.

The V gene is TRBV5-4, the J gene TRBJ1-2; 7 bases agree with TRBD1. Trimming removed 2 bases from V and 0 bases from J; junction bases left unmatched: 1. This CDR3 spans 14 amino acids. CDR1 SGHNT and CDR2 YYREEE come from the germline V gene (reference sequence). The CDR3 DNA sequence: TGTGCCAGCAGCTTACAGGGGCCTAACTATGGCTACACCTTC. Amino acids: CASSLQGPNYGYTF.

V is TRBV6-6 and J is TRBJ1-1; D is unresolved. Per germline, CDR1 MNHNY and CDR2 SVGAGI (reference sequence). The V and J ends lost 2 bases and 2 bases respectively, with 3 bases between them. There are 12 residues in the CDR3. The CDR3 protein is CASSYTNTEAFF. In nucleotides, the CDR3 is TGTGCCAGCAGTTACACTAACACTGAAGCTTTCTTT.

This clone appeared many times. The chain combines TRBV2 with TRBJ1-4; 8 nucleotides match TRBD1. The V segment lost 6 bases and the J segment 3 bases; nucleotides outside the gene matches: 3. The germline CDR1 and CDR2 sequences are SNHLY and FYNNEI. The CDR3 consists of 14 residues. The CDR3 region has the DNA TGTGCCAGCAGGATGGACAGGGCTAATGAAAAACTGTTTTTT. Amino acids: CASRMDRANEKLFF.

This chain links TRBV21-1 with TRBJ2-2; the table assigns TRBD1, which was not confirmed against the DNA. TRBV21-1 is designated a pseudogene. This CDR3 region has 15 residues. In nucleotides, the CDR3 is TGTGCCAGCAGCAAAGAGGACAGACATCCCGGGGAGCTGTTTTTT. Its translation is CASSKEDRHPGELFF.

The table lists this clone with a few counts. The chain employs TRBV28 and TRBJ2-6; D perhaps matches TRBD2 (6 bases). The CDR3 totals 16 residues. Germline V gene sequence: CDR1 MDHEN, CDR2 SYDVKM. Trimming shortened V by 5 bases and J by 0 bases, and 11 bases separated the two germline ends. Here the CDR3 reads CASSRSGGSGANVLTF. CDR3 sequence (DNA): TGTGCCAGCAGTAGATCCGGGGGCTCTGGGGCCAACGTCCTGACTTTC.

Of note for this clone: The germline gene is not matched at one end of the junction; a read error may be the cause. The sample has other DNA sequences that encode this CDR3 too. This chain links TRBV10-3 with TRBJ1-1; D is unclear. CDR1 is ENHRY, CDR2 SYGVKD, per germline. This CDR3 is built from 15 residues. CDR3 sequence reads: CAISEPTVLHTEAFF. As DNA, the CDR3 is TGTGCTATCAGTGAGCCCACAGTTTTACACACTGAAGCTTTCTTT.